Described below is a single T cell receptor (beta chain) sequence and its context. The source of the sample is a study of cytomegalovirus exposure and HLA in healthy donors. This cohort consisted of healthy bone marrow donors. Germline V lookup: CDR1 SEHNR, CDR2 FQNEAQ (reference sequence). The CDR3 is 16 residues long. Trimming at V came to 3 bases and at J to 4 bases, leaving 8 bases not matched to a gene. Both 60 Vbeta primers and 13 Jbeta primers went into the PCR. Here immunoSEQ multiplex PCR was the method, and the copy in TCRdb shows in-frame clones only, minus some. The profile shows hundreds of thousands of clones, around 83% of them singletons.

The chain couples TRBV7-9 to TRBJ1-1; 10 bases agree with TRBD1. Source material: PBMCs. This clonotype was obtained from a girl aged 2-15 years in good health and CMV-seronegative. CDR3 coding DNA: TGTGCCAGCAGCTTCACGACAGGGGGCGCGGGCACTGAAGCTTTCTTT. Amino acid sequence: CASSFTTGGAGTEAFF.